Sequencing of this T cell receptor (beta chain) was carried out in a study of CD8+ T cells in alopecia areata. Study-level background: Oral tofacitinib, 5 to 10 mg twice daily, was given in an open-label trial.

RNA, once extracted, was reverse transcribed into cDNA for use as the sequencing template. Measured with immunoSEQ multiplex PCR; TCRdb has only the in-frame clones, and not every one. Altogether roughly 110,000 clones are present, about 59% being singletons, with the ten largest covering more than 10%. A note on this clone: Antigen: not known.

Findings and limits, study-wide: Sequences from scalp samples also cover resident alphabeta T cells of normal skin. Affected lesional scalp, above all in alopecia totalis/universalis, was more clonal than normal scalp.

Germline values: CDR1 SGDLS, CDR2 YYNGEE. The CDR3 has 14 amino acids. Trimming took off 2 bases at V and 4 bases at J, with 11 bases between the two ends. Noted treatment: oral pan-JAK inhibitor, 5-10 mg twice daily. Material: CD8+ T cells sorted from blood, obtained at week 24, from a patient treated with tofacitinib. This chain joins TRBV9 and TRBJ2-3; D is unresolved. The clonotype originates from a human donor with alopecia areata. As DNA, the CDR3 is TGTGCCAGCAGCGTCGAAGCGATGGCAGATACGCAGTATTTT. Protein product: CASSVEAMADTQYF. Combining the CDR3 with reference TRBV9 and TRBJ2-3 gives the whole variable domain DSGVTQTPKHLITATGQRVTLRCSPRSGDLSVYWYQQSLDQGLQFLIQYYNGEERAKGNILERFSAQQFPDLHSELNLSSLELGDSALYFCASSVEAMADTQYFGPGTRLTVL.